One and the same sample provided the 21 T cell receptor beta chains below, sequenced in a study of blood T cell repertoires in COVID-19. Some clones are missing from TCRdb's copy, which holds only in-frame ones; the method was immunoSEQ multiplex PCR. This table holds 310,000 or so clones, around 87% found once. Sequencing was done on a sample of peripheral blood. These receptors all stem from a man aged 50 to 60 with active or convalescent COVID-19.

The chain links TRBV10-2 to TRBJ1-1; D perhaps matches TRBD1 (5 bases). The germline V gene has CDR1 WSHSY and CDR2 SAAADI. V lost 5 bases, J lost 5 bases, and 15 bases lay in between. This CDR3 has 14 residues. This CDR3 reads CASSLRGEETEAFF. The CDR3 region has the DNA TGCGCCAGCAGTTTAAGAGGGGAGGAAACTGAAGCTTTCTTT.

This chain uses TRBV5-1 with TRBJ2-1; 13 bases are a match to TRBD2. The CDR3 is 15 amino acids. Germline V lookup: CDR1 SGHRS, CDR2 YFSETQ. The junction had 5 bases not matched to a gene; V was cut back by 3 bases and J by 8 bases. CDR3 in amino acids: CASSSRTSGSDEQFF. The CDR3 DNA sequence: TGCGCCAGCAGCTCCCGGACTAGCGGGAGTGATGAGCAGTTCTTC.

The chain links TRBV21-1 to TRBJ2-3; TRBD1, the D gene given by the table, was not confirmed from the DNA. TRBV21-1 is an annotated pseudogene. This CDR3 has 15 residues. The CDR3 here is CASNLDSAGTDTQYF. Here the CDR3 DNA reads TGTGCCAGCAACTTGGACAGCGCTGGCACAGATACGCAGTATTTT.

The chain couples TRBV3-1 (or the pseudogene TRBV3-2) to TRBJ2-7; tentative D call: TRBD1 (6 bases). This CDR3 has 14 residues. Germline CDR1 LGHDT, CDR2 YNNKEL (reference sequence). V dropped 4 bases and J dropped 5 bases, with 15 bases sitting between them. The CDR3 bases are TGTGCCAGCAGCCGGGGACAACAGGATCACGAGCAGTACTTC. Protein sequence: CASSRGQQDHEQYF.

This clone was counted a few times. V usage is TRBV28 and J usage is TRBJ1-6; the D is unclear. Germline values: CDR1 MDHEN, CDR2 SYDVKM. V lost 4 bases to trimming and J lost 13 bases, with 23 bases between them. This CDR3 spans 16 amino acids. The CDR3 loop reads CASSSPPGDLGRPLHF. CDR3 nucleotide sequence: TGTGCCAGCAGTTCCCCGCCGGGAGATCTAGGGAGGCCCCTCCACTTT.

V gene TRBV2 combines with J gene TRBJ2-7; perhaps TRBD2 as D (5 bases). This CDR3 is built from 14 residues. The germline gives CDR1 SNHLY, CDR2 FYNNEI. V dropped 6 bases and J dropped 7 bases, with 19 bases sitting between them. The chain's CDR3 is CASRVTGLRGEQYF. DNA for the CDR3: TGTGCCAGCAGAGTGACGGGGTTAAGAGGAGAGCAGTACTTC.

This chain uses TRBV19 with TRBJ1-2, with 7 nucleotides matching TRBD1. Germline CDR1 LNHDA, CDR2 SQIVND (reference sequence). The trim removed 3 bases at V and 4 bases at J, leaving 8 bases unmatched. The CDR3 consists of 15 residues. CDR3 DNA: TGTGCCAGTAGTATCGGAGGGGGCGCCCGCTATGGCTACACCTTC. The encoded protein is CASSIGGGARYGYTF. The full variable domain, its missing parts supplied by reference TRBV19 and TRBJ1-2, is DGGITQSPKYLFRKEGQNVTLSCEQNLNHDAMYWYRQDPGQGLRLIYYSQIVNDFQKGDIAEGYSVSREKKESFPLTVTSAQKNPTAFYLCASSIGGGARYGYTFGSGTRLTVV.

A few counts support this clone. This rearrangement joins TRBV5-1 to TRBJ2-3; D unresolved. The ends were cut back, 5 bases at V and 0 bases at J, with 13 bases in the middle. The CDR3 has 15 residues. The germline V gene has CDR1 SGHRS and CDR2 YFSETQ. The chain's CDR3 is CASSVASSSTDTQYF. In nucleotides, the CDR3 is TGCGCCAGCAGTGTCGCGTCTAGTAGCACAGATACGCAGTATTTT. The full variable domain, with the rest looked up from reference TRBV5-1 and TRBJ2-3, is KAGVTQTPRYLIKTRGQQVTLSCSPISGHRSVSWYQQTPGQGLQFLFEYFSETQRNKGNFPGRFSGRQFSNSRSEMNVSTLELGDSALYLCASSVASSSTDTQYFGPGTRLTVL.

This chain uses TRBV9 with TRBJ2-2; a possible D gene is TRBD2 (6 bases). This CDR3 contains 16 residues. The germline CDR1 and CDR2 sequences are SGDLS and YYNGEE. With 0 bases removed from V and 4 bases from J, the gap between germline ends came to 13 bases. The CDR3, as DNA: TGTGCCAGCAGCGTAGGATCGGGAGATCGCACCGGGGAGCTGTTTTTT. Encoded protein: CASSVGSGDRTGELFF.

The J gene is TRBJ2-3, the V gene TRBV29-1; TRBD2 agrees at 8 bases. The CDR3 runs to 14 residues. In germline, CDR1 is SQVTM, CDR2 ANQGSEA. J lost 6 bases, V lost 5 bases, and 10 bases had no gene match. The CDR3 nucleotides read TGCAGCGTTCGGGGAAGCGGGAGTGATGATACGCAGTATTTT. Protein product: CSVRGSGSDDTQYF.

The genes are TRBV5-8 and TRBJ1-4; D not resolved. Germline V gene sequence: CDR1 SGHTS, CDR2 YDEGEE. CDR3 length equals 16 residues. Trimming shortened V by 7 bases and J by 3 bases, and 19 bases separated the two germline ends. The CDR3 DNA is TGTGCCAGCGCCTACCCGGCCCCCCGGGCTAATGAAAAACTGTTTTTT. This encodes CASAYPAPRANEKLFF.

V and J are TRBV18 and TRBJ1-5; D possibly corresponds to TRBD1 (6 bases). Trimming pared 5 bases from V and 6 bases from J, leaving 14 bases between. This CDR3 has 14 residues. The V gene's germline CDR1 is KGHSH and CDR2 LQKENI. CDR3 sequence reads: CASSTTGDSQPQHF. CDR3 sequence (DNA): TGTGCCAGCTCAACGACAGGAGACAGTCAGCCCCAGCATTTT.

The chain carries TRBV11-1 and TRBJ2-6; TRBD1 is a possible D gene (5 bases). Looked up from germline, CDR1 is SGHAT and CDR2 is FQDESV (reference sequence). Trimming removed 5 bases from V and 2 bases from J, with 10 bases in between. The CDR3 extends over 15 amino acids. The CDR3 coding sequence is TGTGCCAGCAGCATTTCAGGGCCTGGGGCCAACGTCCTGACTTTC. Residues: CASSISGPGANVLTF. Drawing the rest from reference TRBV11-1 and TRBJ2-6, the complete variable domain is EAEVAQSPRYKITEKSQAVAFWCDPISGHATLYWYRQILGQGPELLVQFQDESVVDDSQLPKDRFSAERLKGVDSTLKIQPAELGDSAMYLCASSISGPGANVLTFGAGSRLTVL.

The gene calls are TRBV9 and TRBJ1-5, with D unclear. Trimming shortened V by 9 bases and J by 4 bases, and 26 bases separated the two germline ends. Germline assignment: CDR1 SGDLS and CDR2 YYNGEE. CDR3 size: 17 residues. CDR3 sequence reads: CATSPAEWFEGNQPQHF. The DNA of the CDR3 is TGTGCCACCTCTCCGGCCGAGTGGTTTGAGGGAAATCAGCCCCAGCATTTT.

The chain combines TRBV30 with TRBJ1-6; D might be TRBD1 (5 bases). Germline values: CDR1 GTSNPN, CDR2 SVGIG (reference sequence). The ends were cut back, 0 bases at V and 7 bases at J, with 10 bases in the middle. This CDR3 has 14 residues. The CDR3 DNA reads TGTGCCTGGAGTGTGGTAGGGGTCAATTCACCCCTCCACTTT. It specifies CAWSVVGVNSPLHF.

V is TRBV18 and J is TRBJ1-2; 7 bases fit TRBD1. The J segment lost 2 bases and the V segment lost 6 bases, leaving 9 bases of the junction unmatched. The CDR3 length is 15 residues. Looked up from germline, CDR1 is KGHSH and CDR2 is LQKENI. DNA of the CDR3: TGTGCCAGCTCTCTTTCGGGACAGCCCAACTATGGCTACACCTTC. Translation gives CASSLSGQPNYGYTF.

This chain links TRBV7-9 with TRBJ1-2; maybe TRBD1 (6 bases). Per the germline V gene, CDR1 is SEHNR and CDR2 is FQNEAQ (reference sequence). Trimming left V 11 bases short and J 4 bases short, with 14 bases between. This CDR3 is 12 amino acids long. The CDR3 sequence is CAVSQGSYGYTF. DNA for the CDR3: TGTGCCGTGTCACAGGGAAGCTATGGCTACACCTTC.

The J gene is TRBJ2-3, the V gene TRBV5-1, with 9 nucleotides matching TRBD1. The germline CDR1 and CDR2 sequences are SGHRS and YFSETQ. The CDR3 contains 15 residues. V was pared by 4 bases and J by 3 bases, with 6 bases of the junction left unmatched. This chain's CDR3 is CASSRGDRETDTQYF. The CDR3 DNA is TGCGCCAGCAGCCGGGGGGACAGGGAAACAGATACGCAGTATTTT.

This clone showed up just a few times. The V and J genes are TRBV5-8 and TRBJ1-1; TRBD1 agrees at 9 bases. CDR3 size: 14 residues. V lost 4 bases, J lost 5 bases, and 6 bases stayed unmatched. The V gene's germline CDR1 is SGHTS and CDR2 YDEGEE. The CDR3 nucleotides read TGTGCCAGCAGCATGACAGGGGGAGGAACTGAAGCTTTCTTT. Amino acid sequence: CASSMTGGGTEAFF.

The chain combines TRBV18 with TRBJ1-1, with 7 positions matching TRBD1. Germline V CDR1 and CDR2: KGHSH, LQKENI. The CDR3 runs 14 residues. V trimming: 2 bases; J trimming: 4 bases; junction bases outside the gene matches: 4. In DNA, the CDR3 is TGTGCCAGCTCACCAAGACAGGGCTTCACTGAAGCTTTCTTT. Residues: CASSPRQGFTEAFF.

The chain employs TRBV5-1 and TRBJ2-2; TRBD1 aligns across 9 bases. V was clipped by 4 bases and J by 6 bases; unmatched bases: 13. The CDR3 totals 17 residues. The germline CDR1 and CDR2 sequences are SGHRS and YFSETQ. The CDR3 DNA sequence: TGCGCCAGCAGCCCGGGCAGACAGGGGGGATCAGCCGGGGAGCTGTTTTTT. Residues: CASSPGRQGGSAGELFF.